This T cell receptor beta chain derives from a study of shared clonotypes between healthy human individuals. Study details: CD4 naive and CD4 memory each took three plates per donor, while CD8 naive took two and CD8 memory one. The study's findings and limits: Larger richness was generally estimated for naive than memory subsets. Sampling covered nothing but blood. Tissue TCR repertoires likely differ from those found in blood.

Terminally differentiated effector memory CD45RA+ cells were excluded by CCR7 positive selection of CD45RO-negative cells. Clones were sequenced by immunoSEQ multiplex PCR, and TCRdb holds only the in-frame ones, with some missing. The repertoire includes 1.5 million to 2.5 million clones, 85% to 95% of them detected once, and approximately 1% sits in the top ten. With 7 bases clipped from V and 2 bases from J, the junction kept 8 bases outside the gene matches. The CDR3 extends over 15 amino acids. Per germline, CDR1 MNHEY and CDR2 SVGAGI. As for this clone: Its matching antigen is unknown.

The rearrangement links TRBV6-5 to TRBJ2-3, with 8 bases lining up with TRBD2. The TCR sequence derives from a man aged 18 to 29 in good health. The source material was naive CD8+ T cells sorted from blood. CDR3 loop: CASKVQLADTDTQYF. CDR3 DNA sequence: TGTGCCAGCAAAGTACAACTAGCGGACACAGATACGCAGTATTTT.